This T cell receptor beta chain is from a study of human thymus T cells. In germline, CDR1 is LGHNA, CDR2 YNFKEQ. The CDR3 consists of 14 residues. Trimming shortened V by 3 bases and J by 6 bases, and 13 bases separated the two germline ends. Note on this clone: As yet, its antigen is unknown.

Findings and caveats of the study: An apparent bias in V and J gene usage was seen in thymic and blood repertoires. Related studies found that unrelated individuals share highly overlapping thymic repertoires.

From resections taken during corrective heart surgery, the thymus tissue was obtained. The table came from immunoSEQ multiplex PCR; TCRdb's copy has only in-frame clones and leaves some out. This table has around 130,000 clones, over 85% appearing once. The sequencing sample was made of thymus tissue. The receptor's source is a boy under two years old with a congenital heart defect but otherwise immunologically healthy. This rearrangement joins TRBV4-2 to TRBJ2-3, with D perhaps TRBD1 (5 bases). The CDR3 region is CASSQPPPGDTQYF. The CDR3 nucleotides are TGTGCCAGCAGCCAGCCCCCGCCAGGGGATACGCAGTATTTT.